This is a list of T cell receptor beta chains from one sample in a study of blood T cell repertoires in COVID-19. Sequencing was performed with immunoSEQ multiplex PCR; in TCRdb, only in-frame clones are kept and a portion is missing. The table includes a few hundred thousand clones, around 90% detected once. Sequencing was done on a sample of peripheral blood. These TCRs come from a woman aged 40 to 50 who had recovered from COVID-19. Each CDR3 is given with its conserved first and last residue. A D gene is named only where the DNA matches it firmly.

>TRBV18|TRBD2|TRBJ2-5
CASKSPGGRETQYF
TGTGCCAGCAAGTCACCGGGAGGGCGGGAGACCCAGTACTTC
>TRBV30|-|TRBJ1-1
CAWSPGLRATEAFF
TGTGCCTGGAGCCCTGGCCTGCGGGCAACTGAAGCTTTCTTT
>TRBV3-1/TRBV3-2|-|TRBJ1-2
CASSQESGESGYTF
TGTGCCAGCAGCCAAGAATCGGGTGAAAGTGGCTACACCTTC
>TRBV11-3|TRBD2|TRBJ2-3
CAIGSGRVTDTQYF
TGTGCGATCGGAAGCGGGAGGGTTACAGATACGCAGTATTTT
>TRBV19|-|TRBJ1-1
CASSNNPQGPVTEAFF
TGTGCCAGTAGTAACAACCCACAGGGACCGGTGACTGAAGCTTTCTTT
>TRBV6-6|-|TRBJ1-1
CASNHNPGNEAFF
TGTGCCAGCAACCACAATCCAGGGAATGAAGCTTTCTTT
>TRBV28|TRBD2|TRBJ2-1
CASSFAPAGSYNEQFF
TGTGCCAGCAGTTTCGCTCCAGCGGGATCCTACAATGAGCAGTTCTTC
>TRBV21-1|-|TRBJ2-7
CASSTNGGRYEQYF
TGTGCCAGCAGCACGAACGGGGGGAGATACGAGCAGTACTTC
>TRBV27|-|TRBJ1-2
CASSLSRENYGYTF
TGTGCCAGCAGTTTATCGCGGGAAAACTATGGCTACACCTTC
>TRBV27|-|TRBJ2-7
CASSTQGEQYF
TGTGCCAGCAGTACCCAGGGGGAGCAGTACTTC
>TRBV6-1|TRBD2|TRBJ2-5
CASSEAWGGGKETQYF
TGTGCCAGCAGTGAAGCCTGGGGCGGGGGGAAAGAGACCCAGTACTTC